This TCR beta chain was recorded in a study of cytomegalovirus exposure and HLA in healthy donors (dated by TCRdb to the late 2010s). Some background on the complete study: In an earlier analysis of roughly 500 of the donors, less than 350 Gb of sequence data and approximately 100 million unique TCR beta sequences from roughly 190 million T cells were reported. On average, about 200,000 unique TCR beta nucleotide sequences were sequenced per donor among a few hundred genotyped donors of the cohort, with around 19% of those sequences being non-productive. Every discovery cohort repertoire had been produced on one sequencing platform. A later analysis re-analyzed previously published TCR beta repertoires from hundreds of donors and added high-resolution HLA genotyping to study TCR occurrence patterns. The study combined high-throughput TCR immunosequencing, statistical association of individual TCRs with disease status, and machine learning to predict cytomegalovirus infection status. The number of typed donors differed by locus: 629-630 for A, B, C, DRB1 and DQB1; 500 to 550 for DQA1; around 580 for DPA1; and 400 to 480 for DPB1. The study was designed to test whether signatures of past pathogen exposure could be identified by cataloging public T cell receptors. The genetic ancestry cluster associated with self-reported Caucasian donors included around 76% of the 300 to 450 genotyped donors. To decide whether each TCR beta V gene segment behaved as functional or pseudogenic, an earlier analysis of some 580 of the donors relied on high-throughput TCR beta sequencing. In a later genetic analysis, genome-wide SNP genotypes for about 65% of the 666 donors were used, and that subset was treated as a discovery cohort. Roughly 320 gigabases of sequencing data and 70 million to 95 million unique TCR sequences made up an early release that covered approximately 650 HLA-typed donors. Class I and class II HLA loci were covered by the typing at four-digit resolution. Donor age, sex, ethnicity and CMV serostatus were compiled alongside the repertoire data. The study profiled the T cell repertoires of around 700 subjects by immunosequencing and related them to cytomegalovirus serostatus. Along with the roughly 670-subject first cohort, a separate validation cohort of over a hundred different subjects was used. Roughly 5 DR-DQ haplotypes were handled as single units for association and clustering, since linkage in the cohort was strong. Rather than using new phenotypic data, the later analysis identified candidate immune exposures from TCR beta sequences and from how often those sequences occurred across donors. General conclusions and limits of the study: Presence/absence analyses assumed roughly uniform sequencing depth across donors, an assumption that may not hold. In an earlier analysis of 587 of the donors, most TCR beta V segments appeared in productive rearrangements about 87% or about 30% of the time, broadly matching IMGT annotations. The sequencing pipeline was judged likely to have produced a cluster of highly shared sequence variants as a technical artifact. CMV serostatus was the only immune exposure information available for the cohort. Because the 87-base-pair reads could not distinguish some IMGT-functional V segments, including TRBV6-2 and TRBV6-3, those segments were excluded. An association between a missense DCLRE1C variant and V-gene and J-gene trimming of TCR beta chains was found in a later genetic analysis and replicated in an independent cohort. Linkage disequilibrium might explain the correlated functional status among segregating V segments, but an unknown experimental factor could not be ruled out. Three of the identified cytomegalovirus-associated TCR beta chains were confirmed in vitro to be specific for cytomegalovirus antigens. When HLA alleles, especially DR and DQ, strongly co-occurred, TCR associations were difficult to assign to individual alleles. In the study, some 160 TCR beta chains were listed as associated with cytomegalovirus. Because HLA typing was unavailable for some donors at each locus, only the typed subset was used in association tests. Cytomegalovirus status was reported to be diagnosed by the classifier with high specificity and sensitivity in both the original and validation cohorts. This cohort had only TCR beta chains sequenced, and the lack of alpha or paired-chain data limited which features could be detected. In a later analysis, HLA-associated TCR beta chains showed more clonal expansion and lower generation probabilities than non-associated chains that were equally common. Over 15 rarely observed V segments, including chromosome 9 orphons, were excluded from the earlier analysis of a few hundred of the donors because counts were too low. According to a later genetic analysis, donors in an Asian-associated ancestry cluster had fewer N-insertions in productive TCRs than the roughly 670-donor mean. In a later analysis, TCR association rates were found to vary across HLA loci, with the most associated TCRs seen for DRB1 alleles and the fewest for HLA-C alleles. A later analysis found that most CMV-associated TCR beta chains appeared HLA-restricted, with HLA associations seemingly driven largely by CMV exposure. Across donors, most TCR sequences were observed very rarely, whereas some public TCRs were present in many individuals. A later analysis associated 15,000 or so TCR beta sequences with specific HLA alleles at a false discovery rate of 0.05. A further reported finding was that TCR beta sequences accurately predicted the HLA-A and HLA-B alleles for most subjects in the first cohort. It was suggested by the authors that the approach could potentially be generalized to other disease states and immunological phenotypes. Several of the top co-occurrence clusters appeared to be linked to parvovirus B19, influenza, CMV and Epstein-Barr virus, according to a later analysis.

V loses 6 bases, J loses 8 bases, and the germline ends lie 13 bases apart. From the cysteine up to the phenylalanine, the CDR3 has a length of 12 residues. Here the CDR3 DNA is all that survives: 36 bases in frame from base 1. From the germline V gene, CDR1 is MGHDK and CDR2 is SYGVNS. Receptor libraries were prepared by the immunoSEQ multiplex PCR assay. For the multiplex PCR, a mixture combining 60 forward primers for TCR Vbeta segments and 13 reverse primers for TCR Jbeta segments was used. Amplification of the CDR3 region of rearranged TCR beta genes was performed with a multiplex PCR assay on genomic DNA. The Illumina HiSeq System was used to sequence the amplified TCR beta libraries as 87-base-pair reads. In the original analysis: In a later analysis, around 80 million unique TCR beta chains were counted across the approximately 640 repertoires, and about 10 million of these chains were shared by at least two donors. A nearest-neighbor algorithm error-corrected the raw reads and collapsed the reads into unique sequences, merging closely related sequences to remove PCR and sequencing errors. V, D and J gene segments were assigned by aligning CDR3 sequences to IMGT reference sequences. For a sequence to be retained, a match of at least six nucleotides was required to both a V gene segment and a J gene segment. A rearrangement counted as productive if the CDR3 had no stop codons and remained in frame with V and J, and every other rearrangement counted as non-productive. CDR3 was defined according to IMGT convention as the region running from the second conserved V-encoded cysteine to the conserved J-encoded phenylalanine. In an earlier analysis of some 550 of the donors, sequences lacking an unambiguous match to a single V gene segment were excluded. In an earlier analysis of several hundred of the donors, V segments were called functional above 56.7% productive rearrangements and were called segregating when the between-donor standard deviation exceeded 5%. A statistical classification framework was developed to diagnose cytomegalovirus status using the catalog of TCR beta chain sequences. A later analysis assigned V and J genes by comparing TCR nucleotide sequences with IMGT/GENE-DB human TR gene sequences. A later analysis assigned CDR3 sequences and most-parsimonious VDJ recombination scenarios with the TCRdist pipeline. A later analysis defined each TCR beta chain by its CDR3 amino acid sequence plus V-gene family, and excluded reads lacking a unique V-gene family. In a later analysis, approximately 640 highly shared, low-generation-probability nucleotide sequences were removed to address suspected cross-contamination and a sequencing artifact. A later analysis calculated a clonal expansion index for each public chain from normalized within-repertoire ranks of inferred template counts. Generation probabilities in a later analysis came from a VDJ recombination model fitted to out-of-frame rearrangements, and those results were checked against IGoR. In a later analysis, TCR-TCR, TCR-HLA and TCR-CMV co-occurrence was scored with hypergeometric tests, and a repertoire-size bias correction was applied to TCR pairs. To estimate false discovery rates, a later analysis permuted the HLA or CMV assignments 20 times. In a later analysis, co-occurring TCRs were grouped using DBSCAN, with TCRdist sequence similarity added in when clustering inside HLA-allele-positive subsets. For co-occurrence clustering, repertoires with fewer than 30,000 or more than 120,000 public chains were excluded, along with four or five repertoires with anomalous nucleotide sharing. TCRdb obtained this table from immuneACCESS and retained in-frame rearrangements with V and J assigned. These tables miss some clones; where compared with another copy, unresolved V genes account for less than half of the shortfall, and the remainder is unexplained. That table is the source of V, J and clone size, and D and trimming were worked out from the DNA. The sample data list about 140,000 clones, and more than 75% of these were observed just once. More than 3% of the sample comes from the top ten.

In total, more than 500 healthy bone marrow donors made up the cohort. At the time of sampling, every cohort member was nominally healthy, though immune exposures that went unrecorded were likely present. The donor tested CMV seronegative and was one of the 352 seronegative cohort members. A peripheral blood sample was provided by each donor, and peripheral blood mononuclear cells were used for TCR beta sequencing. Genomic DNA extraction from the blood cell samples was performed with the Qiagen DNeasy Blood Extraction Kit. This clone has just a few counts. This clone's antigen is unknown. Qualities for individual bases were not recorded, and no much larger clone is one base off.

The source material was PBMCs. The receptor chain draws on TRBV25-1 and TRBJ1-2, with no D gene named confidently. The receptor was derived from a female donor in good health and CMV-seronegative. The nucleotide sequence reads as follows: TGTGCCAGCAGCCCCGTAACGGGAGGCTACACCTTC. Its protein product is CASSPVTGGYTF.